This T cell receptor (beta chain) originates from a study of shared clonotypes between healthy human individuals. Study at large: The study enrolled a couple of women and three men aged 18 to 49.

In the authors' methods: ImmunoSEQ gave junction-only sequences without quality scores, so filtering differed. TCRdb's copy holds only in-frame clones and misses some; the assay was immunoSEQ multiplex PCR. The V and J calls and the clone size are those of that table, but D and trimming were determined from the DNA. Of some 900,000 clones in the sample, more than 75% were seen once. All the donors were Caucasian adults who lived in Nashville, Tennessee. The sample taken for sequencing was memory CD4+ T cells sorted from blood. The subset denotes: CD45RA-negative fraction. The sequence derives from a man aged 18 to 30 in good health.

CDR3 sequence: CASSLNTDSGANVLTF. CDR3 nucleotides: TGTGCCAGCAGCTTAAATACGGACTCTGGGGCCAACGTCCTGACTTTC. The V and J genes are TRBV11-2 and TRBJ2-6, with D uncertain. The CDR3 runs to 16 residues. Germline-derived CDR1 and CDR2 are SGHAT and FQNNGV. Trimming stripped 2 bases from V and 0 bases from J, with 8 bases between.